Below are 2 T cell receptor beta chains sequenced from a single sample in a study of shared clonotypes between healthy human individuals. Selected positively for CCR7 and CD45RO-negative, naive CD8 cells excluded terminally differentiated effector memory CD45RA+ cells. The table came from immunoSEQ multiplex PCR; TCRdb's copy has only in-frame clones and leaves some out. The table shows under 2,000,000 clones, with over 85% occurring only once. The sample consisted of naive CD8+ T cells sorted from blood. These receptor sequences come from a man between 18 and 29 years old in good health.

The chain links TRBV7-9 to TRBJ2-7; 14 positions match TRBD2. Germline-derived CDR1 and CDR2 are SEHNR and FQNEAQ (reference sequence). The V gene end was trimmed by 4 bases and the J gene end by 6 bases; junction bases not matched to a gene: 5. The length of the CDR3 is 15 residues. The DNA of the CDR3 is TGTGCCAGCAGCTCGGGACTAGCGGGAGACCGCGAGCAGTACTTC. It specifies CASSSGLAGDREQYF. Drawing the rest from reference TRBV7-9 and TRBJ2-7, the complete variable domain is DTGVSQNPRHKITKRGQNVTFRCDPISEHNRLYWYRQTLGQGPEFLTYFQNEAQLEKSRLLSDRFSAERPKGSFSTLEIQRTEQGDSAMYLCASSSGLAGDREQYFGPGTRLTVT.

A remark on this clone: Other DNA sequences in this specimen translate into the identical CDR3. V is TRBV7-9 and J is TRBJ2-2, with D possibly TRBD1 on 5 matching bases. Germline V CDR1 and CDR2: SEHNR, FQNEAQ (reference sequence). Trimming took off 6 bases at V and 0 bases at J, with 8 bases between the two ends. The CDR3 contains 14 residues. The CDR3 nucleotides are TGTGCCAGCAGTCCGGACACGAACACCGGGGAGCTGTTTTTT. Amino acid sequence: CASSPDTNTGELFF.